Listed below are T cell receptor beta chains from one sample, sequenced in a study of a mutant IDH1 vaccine in newly diagnosed glioma. TCRdb keeps only in-frame clones here, not all; method: immunoSEQ multiplex PCR. The repertoire consists of approximately 62,000 clones, with around 84% occurring once and the leading ten covering roughly 4%. Their antigens remain unidentified. The material was PBMCs, obtained from a glioma patient whose treatment included an IDH1 peptide vaccine. All receptors come from a man aged 30 to 45 with glioma. Each CDR3 is given with its conserved first and last residue. The order of the fields is clone size, J gene, D gene, V gene, CDR3 protein, CDR3 DNA. A D gene is named only where the DNA matches it firmly. Rows may omit the clone size; those that give it use once, few, many or a size class.

>-|TRBJ2-2|-|TRBV5-1
CASGGKGASTGELFF
TGCGCCAGCGGGGGGAAGGGGGCGAGCACCGGGGAGCTGTTTTTT
>once|TRBJ1-2|-|TRBV7-9
CASSEGNYGYTF
TGTGCCAGCAGCGAGGGGAACTATGGCTACACCTTC
>-|TRBJ1-1|-|TRBV2
CASSAPAARGEAFF
TGTGCCAGCAGTGCTCCGGCAGCCAGGGGTGAAGCTTTCTTT
>-|TRBJ2-7|-|TRBV7-6
CASSPRTGSSGYEQYF
TGTGCCAGCAGCCCGCGGACTGGGTCCTCAGGCTACGAGCAGTACTTC
>-|TRBJ2-6|-|TRBV19
CASSPRRGASGANVLTF
TGTGCCAGTAGTCCCCGTCGGGGAGCCTCTGGGGCCAACGTCCTGACTTTC
>-|TRBJ2-7|-|TRBV30
CAWGPRFYEQYF
TGTGCCTGGGGGCCCCGATTCTACGAGCAGTACTTC
>few|TRBJ2-5|-|TRBV7-9
CASSYGRQTQYF
TGTGCCAGCAGCTACGGACGACAGACCCAGTACTTC
>-|TRBJ2-7|-|TRBV6-5
CASSYHRAGGYEQYF
TGTGCCAGCAGTTACCACAGGGCTGGCGGGTACGAGCAGTACTTC
>-|TRBJ1-5|-|TRBV18
CASSPGGAGQPQHF
TGTGCCAGCTCACCGGGAGGGGCGGGTCAGCCCCAGCATTTT
>-|TRBJ1-1|-|TRBV9
CASSVIPGGREAFF
TGTGCCAGCAGCGTAATCCCGGGGGGCAGGGAAGCTTTCTTT
>-|TRBJ2-2|-|TRBV19
CASKVMAEWTGELFF
TGTGCCAGCAAAGTTATGGCAGAGTGGACCGGGGAGCTGTTTTTT
>-|TRBJ2-7|TRBD1|TRBV7-9
CASSPNTGTGAYEQYF
TGTGCCAGCAGTCCCAATACCGGGACAGGGGCCTACGAGCAGTACTTC
>-|TRBJ2-1|-|TRBV4-2
CASSQDSGDYNEQFF
TGTGCCAGCAGCCAAGATTCGGGGGACTACAATGAGCAGTTCTTC
>-|TRBJ2-5|-|TRBV6-5
CASSYGLGLETQYF
TGTGCCAGCAGTTACGGACTGGGGTTGGAGACCCAGTACTTC
>-|TRBJ1-2|-|TRBV19
CASRSEIYGYTF
TGTGCCAGTAGATCAGAGATTTATGGCTACACCTTC
>-|TRBJ2-5|TRBD1|TRBV10-2
CASSPPGQGAWGETQYF
TGCGCCAGCAGTCCTCCGGGACAGGGGGCCTGGGGAGAGACCCAGTACTTC
>-|TRBJ2-1|TRBD2|TRBV27
CASSSPGLAGGYNEQFF
TGTGCCAGCAGTTCACCGGGACTAGCGGGGGGGTACAATGAGCAGTTCTTC
>few|TRBJ1-1|-|TRBV4-1
CASSPTGNTEAFF
TGCGCCAGCAGCCCCACGGGAAACACTGAAGCTTTCTTT
>-|TRBJ2-5|TRBD1|TRBV7-2
CASSLVQGALETQYF
TGTGCCAGCAGCTTAGTACAGGGGGCACTGGAGACCCAGTACTTC
>-|TRBJ2-7|TRBD1|TRBV7-6
CASRPGTGLDEQYF
TGTGCCAGCAGACCCGGGACAGGGTTAGACGAGCAGTACTTC
>-|TRBJ2-3|TRBD2|TRBV27
CASSWTGTSGTDTQYF
TGTGCCAGCAGTTGGACCGGGACTAGCGGCACAGATACGCAGTATTTT
>-|TRBJ1-2|-|TRBV7-9
CASSLGVGAYGYTF
TGTGCCAGCAGCTTAGGGGTCGGGGCCTATGGCTACACCTTC
>once|TRBJ1-2|-|TRBV2
CASSFGRNYGYTF
TGTGCCAGCAGTTTCGGGCGTAACTATGGCTACACCTTC
>-|TRBJ2-7|-|TRBV7-9
CASGEDGQKYF
TGTGCCAGCGGAGAAGACGGGCAGAAGTACTTC
>few|TRBJ1-1|-|TRBV11-2
CASDLAWDLNTEAFF
TGTGCCAGCGACTTAGCGTGGGATTTGAACACTGAAGCTTTCTTT
>-|TRBJ1-2|-|TRBV15
CATSTSQTGRFGYGYTF
TGTGCCACCAGCACCTCCCAAACAGGGAGGTTCGGCTATGGCTACACCTTC
>-|TRBJ1-1|TRBD1|TRBV13
CASSFIWTGKNTEAFF
TGTGCCAGCAGCTTTATTTGGACAGGGAAAAACACTGAAGCTTTCTTT
>-|TRBJ2-7|-|TRBV6-1
CASSSGRPYEQYF
TGTGCCAGCAGCTCGGGGCGTCCCTACGAGCAGTACTTC
>-|TRBJ1-1|-|TRBV6-6
CASSYSVGANTEAFF
TGTGCCAGCAGTTACTCCGTAGGGGCGAACACTGAAGCTTTCTTT
>-|TRBJ2-5|-|TRBV5-8
CASTRRARVGTQYF
TGTGCCAGCACCCGACGGGCCAGGGTCGGGACCCAGTACTTC
>-|TRBJ1-2|-|TRBV7-9
CASSRANYGYTF
TGTGCCAGCAGCCGGGCTAACTATGGCTACACCTTC
>-|TRBJ1-2|-|TRBV25-1
CASSDGYGRQGYGYTF
TGTGCCAGCAGTGATGGATATGGACGGCAGGGCTATGGCTACACCTTC
>-|TRBJ1-2|-|TRBV5-8
CASSLGGYGGYTF
TGTGCCAGCAGCCTGGGGGGTTATGGTGGCTACACCTTC
>-|TRBJ1-1|-|TRBV5-1
CASSWGDGNTEAFF
TGCGCCAGCAGCTGGGGTGATGGAAACACTGAAGCTTTCTTT
>-|TRBJ1-5|-|TRBV19
CASSIVGGWSQPQHF
TGTGCCAGTAGTATAGTAGGGGGGTGGAGTCAGCCCCAGCATTTT
>-|TRBJ2-7|-|TRBV13
CASSLRKSAYEQYF
TGTGCCAGCAGCTTAAGAAAGAGTGCCTACGAGCAGTACTTC
>-|TRBJ1-4|-|TRBV5-4
CASSSPGRTNEKLFF
TGTGCCAGCAGCTCCCCGGGGAGGACTAATGAAAAACTGTTTTTT
>-|TRBJ2-2|-|TRBV29-1
CSVGWGTGELFF
TGCAGCGTTGGATGGGGTACCGGGGAGCTGTTTTTT
>-|TRBJ1-6|TRBD1|TRBV27
CASSLELGQGNSPLHF
TGTGCCAGCAGCCTCGAGCTGGGACAGGGTAATTCACCCCTCCACTTT
>few|TRBJ1-3|-|TRBV2
CASRATVSGNTIYF
TGTGCCAGCAGGGCCACAGTCTCTGGAAACACCATATATTTT
>-|TRBJ1-1|-|TRBV5-1
CASSLSTLSEAFF
TGCGCCAGCAGCTTAAGTACGCTTTCTGAAGCTTTCTTT
>once|TRBJ1-2|TRBD1|TRBV27
CASSLTGDGYTF
TGTGCCAGCAGTTTAACAGGGGATGGCTACACCTTC
>few|TRBJ1-3|-|TRBV7-9
CASRAGGNTIYF
TGTGCCAGCAGGGCGGGTGGAAACACCATATATTTT
>-|TRBJ2-3|-|TRBV18
CASSPLRDFPDTQYF
TGTGCCAGCTCACCACTTAGGGACTTCCCAGATACGCAGTATTTT
>-|TRBJ1-2|-|TRBV29-1
CSVANYGYTF
TGCAGCGTGGCTAACTATGGCTACACCTTC
>-|TRBJ1-3|TRBD1|TRBV2
CASTGDSRNTIYF
TGTGCCAGTACTGGGGACAGTAGAAACACCATATATTTT
>-|TRBJ2-2|-|TRBV4-2
CASSRLTRGNTGELFF
TGTGCCAGCAGCCGACTAACCAGGGGGAACACCGGGGAGCTGTTTTTT
>-|TRBJ1-1|-|TRBV30
CAWNSGSILNTEAFF
TGTGCCTGGAATTCAGGTAGCATTTTGAACACTGAAGCTTTCTTT
>-|TRBJ2-2|-|TRBV6-1
CASRAQGVRTGELFF
TGTGCCAGCAGGGCCCAGGGTGTACGCACCGGGGAGCTGTTTTTT
>-|TRBJ1-1|TRBD1|TRBV11-2
CASSDLLWTGEILTEAFF
TGTGCCAGCAGCGATCTTCTATGGACAGGGGAGATCTTAACTGAAGCTTTCTTT
>-|TRBJ2-1|TRBD2|TRBV4-2
CASSQSSAGVLYNEQFF
TGTGCCAGCAGCCAAAGCTCCGCGGGAGTACTTTACAATGAGCAGTTCTTC
>-|TRBJ1-5|-|TRBV7-9
CASSPLDSNQPQHF
TGTGCCAGCAGCCCGTTGGACAGCAATCAGCCCCAGCATTTT
>-|TRBJ1-4|-|TRBV7-9
CASSFAAAPSEKLFF
TGTGCCAGCAGCTTCGCCGCCGCCCCCAGTGAAAAACTGTTTTTT
>-|TRBJ2-7|-|TRBV4-2
CASSQDGAVVWEQYF
TGTGCCAGCAGCCAAGATGGGGCGGTAGTATGGGAGCAGTACTTC
>-|TRBJ2-7|-|TRBV6-1
CASKNVYERYF
TGTGCCAGCAAGAACGTGTACGAGCGGTACTTC
>-|TRBJ1-5|TRBD1|TRBV19
CASSPGQGGNQPQHF
TGTGCCAGTAGCCCCGGACAGGGGGGCAATCAGCCCCAGCATTTT
>-|TRBJ2-5|-|TRBV19
CASSQTTWYF
TGTGCCAGTAGTCAGACAACGTGGTACTTC
>once|TRBJ2-5|TRBD1|TRBV11-2
CASSLAPGTGAGETQYF
TGTGCCAGCAGCTTGGCACCCGGGACAGGGGCCGGGGAGACCCAGTACTTC
>-|TRBJ1-1|TRBD1|TRBV6-4
CASKDSDRGNTEAFF
TGTGCCAGCAAGGACAGCGACAGGGGGAACACTGAAGCTTTCTTT
>-|TRBJ2-3|-|TRBV5-1
CASSPAGAMNTQYF
TGCGCCAGCAGCCCGGCCGGAGCTATGAATACGCAGTATTTT